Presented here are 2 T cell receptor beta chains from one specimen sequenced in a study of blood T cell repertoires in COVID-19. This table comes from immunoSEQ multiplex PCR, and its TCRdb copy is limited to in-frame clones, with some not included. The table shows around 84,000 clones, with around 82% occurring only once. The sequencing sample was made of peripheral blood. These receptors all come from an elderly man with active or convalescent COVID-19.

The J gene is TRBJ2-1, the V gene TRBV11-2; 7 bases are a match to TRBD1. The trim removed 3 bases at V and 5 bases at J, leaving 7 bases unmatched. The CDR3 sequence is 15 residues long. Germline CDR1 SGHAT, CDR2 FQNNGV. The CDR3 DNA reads TGTGCCAGCAGCTTTTTACAGGGGACGAACAATGAGCAGTTCTTC. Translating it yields CASSFLQGTNNEQFF.

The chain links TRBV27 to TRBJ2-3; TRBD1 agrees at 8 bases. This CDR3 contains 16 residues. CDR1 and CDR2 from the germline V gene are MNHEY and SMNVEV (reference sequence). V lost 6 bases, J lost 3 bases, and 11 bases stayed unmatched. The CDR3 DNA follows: TGTGCCAGCAGCACACCCAGGGGGCCGGGTACAGATACGCAGTATTTT. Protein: CASSTPRGPGTDTQYF.